This T cell receptor beta chain emerged from a study of blood T cells in healthy people across ages. V was shortened by 5 bases and J by 1 base, with 18 bases between the two germline ends. This CDR3 has 16 residues. The V gene's germline CDR1 is SGHTA and CDR2 FQGNSA. This clonotype was recorded a few times. Sample-barcoded 5' priming and a J-beta primer mix drove a second PCR of about 6 to 11 cycles. TCRdb ran MiXCR on the 5' RACE reads and lists one entry per CDR3 protein. The profile covers roughly 570,000 distinct CDR3 sequences, with 25% to 30% appearing a single time and about 18% taken by the ten largest.

The rearrangement joins TRBV7-2 to TRBJ2-7; D is tentatively TRBD1 or TRBD2 (5 bases each). The receptor's source is an older woman in good health. Input material: blood. The CDR3 spells CASSLTGALLSYEQYF. CDR3 in DNA: TGTGCCAGCAGCCTTACCGGGGCCCTCTTATCCTACGAGCAGTACTTC.